Listed here is a single T cell receptor (beta chain). The CDR3 is made up of 18 amino acids. The V and J ends lost 3 bases and 1 base, in that order; junction bases with no gene match: 6. Germline CDR1 reads MDHEN; CDR2 reads SYDVKM. This sample is drawn from a study of identical twins. TCRdb analysed the 5' RACE reads with MiXCR anew, one entry per CDR3 protein. Here the sample spans 1.5 million to 2 million distinct CDR3 sequences, around a third being singletons. The source is a newborn girl in good health. This chain links TRBV28 with TRBJ2-2; 12 nucleotides match TRBD2. The sample was cord blood. CDR3 region: CASSFPSGRGVNTGELFF. The CDR3 DNA is TGTGCCAGCAGTTTCCCTAGCGGGAGGGGAGTGAACACCGGGGAGCTGTTTTTT.